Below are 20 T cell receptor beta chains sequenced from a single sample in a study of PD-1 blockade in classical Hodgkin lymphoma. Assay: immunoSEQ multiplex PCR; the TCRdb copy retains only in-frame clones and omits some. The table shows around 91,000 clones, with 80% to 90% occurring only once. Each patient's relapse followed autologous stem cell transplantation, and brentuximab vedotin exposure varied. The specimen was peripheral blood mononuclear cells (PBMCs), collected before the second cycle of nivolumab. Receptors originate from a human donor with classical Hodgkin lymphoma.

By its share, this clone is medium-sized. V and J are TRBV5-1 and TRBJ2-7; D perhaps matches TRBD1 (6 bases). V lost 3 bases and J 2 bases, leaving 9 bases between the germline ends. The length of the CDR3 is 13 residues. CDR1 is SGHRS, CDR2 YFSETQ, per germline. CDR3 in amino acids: CASSWDKPYEQYF. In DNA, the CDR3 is TGCGCCAGCAGCTGGGACAAACCCTACGAGCAGTACTTC. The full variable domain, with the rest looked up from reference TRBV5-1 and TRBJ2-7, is KAGVTQTPRYLIKTRGQQVTLSCSPISGHRSVSWYQQTPGQGLQFLFEYFSETQRNKGNFPGRFSGRQFSNSRSEMNVSTLELGDSALYLCASSWDKPYEQYFGPGTRLTVT.

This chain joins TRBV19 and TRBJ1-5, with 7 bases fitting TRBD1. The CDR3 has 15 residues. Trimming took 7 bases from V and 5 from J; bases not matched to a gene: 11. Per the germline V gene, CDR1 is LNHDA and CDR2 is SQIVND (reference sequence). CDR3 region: CASTPREGAHQPQHF. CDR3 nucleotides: TGTGCCAGTACCCCAAGAGAGGGGGCTCATCAGCCCCAGCATTTT.

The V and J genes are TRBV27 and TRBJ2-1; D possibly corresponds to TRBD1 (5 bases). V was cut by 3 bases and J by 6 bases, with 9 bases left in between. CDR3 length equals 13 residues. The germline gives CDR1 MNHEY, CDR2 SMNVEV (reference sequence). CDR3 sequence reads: CASSFTGINEQFF. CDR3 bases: TGTGCCAGCAGTTTCACAGGCATCAATGAGCAGTTCTTC.

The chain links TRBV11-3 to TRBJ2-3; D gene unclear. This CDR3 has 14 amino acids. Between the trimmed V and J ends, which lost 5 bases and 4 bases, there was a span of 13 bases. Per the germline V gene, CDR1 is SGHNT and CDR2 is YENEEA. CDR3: CASSLESPPDTQYF. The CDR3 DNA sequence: TGTGCCAGCAGCCTTGAATCCCCGCCAGATACGCAGTATTTT.

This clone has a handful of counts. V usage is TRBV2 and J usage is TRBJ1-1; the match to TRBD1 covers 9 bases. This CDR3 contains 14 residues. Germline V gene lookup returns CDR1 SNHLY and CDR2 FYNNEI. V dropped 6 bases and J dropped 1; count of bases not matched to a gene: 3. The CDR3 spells CASREDRGNTEAFF. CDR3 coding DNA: TGTGCCAGCAGAGAGGACAGGGGGAACACTGAAGCTTTCTTT.

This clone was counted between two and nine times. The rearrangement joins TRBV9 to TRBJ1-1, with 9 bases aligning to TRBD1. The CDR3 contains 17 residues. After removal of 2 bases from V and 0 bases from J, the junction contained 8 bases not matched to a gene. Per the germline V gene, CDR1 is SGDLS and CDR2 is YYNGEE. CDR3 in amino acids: CASSVRDRVGVNTEAFF. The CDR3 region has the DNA TGTGCCAGCAGCGTCCGGGACAGGGTTGGGGTGAACACTGAAGCTTTCTTT.

CDR3 sequence (DNA): TGTGCCACCCGACTAGATGCGGATACGCAGTATTTT. This translates into CATRLDADTQYF. The chain joins TRBV2 to TRBJ2-3, with D possibly being TRBD2 (6 bases). The CDR3 is 12 amino acids. The germline CDR1 and CDR2 sequences are SNHLY and FYNNEI. Between the trimmed V and J ends, which lost 10 bases and 6 bases, there was a span of 14 bases.

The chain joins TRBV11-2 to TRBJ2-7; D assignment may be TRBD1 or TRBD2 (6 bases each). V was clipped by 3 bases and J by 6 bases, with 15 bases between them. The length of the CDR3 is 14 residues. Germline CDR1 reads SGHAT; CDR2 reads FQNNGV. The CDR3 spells CASSLEGGLGEQYF. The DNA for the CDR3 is TGTGCCAGCAGCTTGGAAGGGGGGCTTGGCGAGCAGTACTTC.

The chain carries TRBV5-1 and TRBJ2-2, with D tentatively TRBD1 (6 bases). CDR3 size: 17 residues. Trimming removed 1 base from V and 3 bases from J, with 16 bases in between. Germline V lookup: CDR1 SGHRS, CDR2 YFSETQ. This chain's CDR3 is CASSLNPDRQYTGELFF. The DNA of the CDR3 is TGCGCCAGCAGCTTGAATCCTGACAGGCAGTACACCGGGGAGCTGTTTTTT.

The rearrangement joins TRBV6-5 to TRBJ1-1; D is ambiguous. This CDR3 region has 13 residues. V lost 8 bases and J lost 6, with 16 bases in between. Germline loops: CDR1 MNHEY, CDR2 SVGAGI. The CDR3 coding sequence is TGTGCCAGCCGCCGGGAGGTGTTGTCTGAAGCTTTCTTT. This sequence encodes CASRREVLSEAFF.

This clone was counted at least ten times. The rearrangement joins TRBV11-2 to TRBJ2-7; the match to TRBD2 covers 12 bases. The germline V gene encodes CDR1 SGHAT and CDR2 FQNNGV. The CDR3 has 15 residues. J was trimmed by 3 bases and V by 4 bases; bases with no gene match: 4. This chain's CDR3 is CASSYASGRGYEQYF. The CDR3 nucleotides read TGTGCCAGCAGCTACGCTAGCGGGAGGGGCTACGAGCAGTACTTC.

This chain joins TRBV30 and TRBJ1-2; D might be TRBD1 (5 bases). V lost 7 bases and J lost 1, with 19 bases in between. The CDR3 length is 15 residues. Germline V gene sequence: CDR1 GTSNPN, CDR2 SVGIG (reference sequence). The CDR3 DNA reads TGTGCCTCGGTAGAACCGGGACGGCTTAACTATGGCTACACCTTC. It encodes CASVEPGRLNYGYTF.

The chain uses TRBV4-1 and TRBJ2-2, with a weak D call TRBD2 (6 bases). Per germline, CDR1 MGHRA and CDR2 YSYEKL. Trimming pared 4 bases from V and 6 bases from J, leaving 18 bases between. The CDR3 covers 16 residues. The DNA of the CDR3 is TGCGCCAGCAGCCTCAACCCCGGGACTGGGCCCGGGGAGCTGTTTTTT. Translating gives CASSLNPGTGPGELFF.

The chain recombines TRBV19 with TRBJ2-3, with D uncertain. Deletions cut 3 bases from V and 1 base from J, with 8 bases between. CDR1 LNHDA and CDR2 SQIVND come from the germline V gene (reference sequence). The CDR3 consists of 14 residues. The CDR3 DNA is TGTGCCAGTAGTATTTTCGGGCGCACAGATACGCAGTATTTT. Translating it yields CASSIFGRTDTQYF. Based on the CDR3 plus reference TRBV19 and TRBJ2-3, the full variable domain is DGGITQSPKYLFRKEGQNVTLSCEQNLNHDAMYWYRQDPGQGLRLIYYSQIVNDFQKGDIAEGYSVSREKKESFPLTVTSAQKNPTAFYLCASSIFGRTDTQYFGPGTRLTVL.

The DNA of the CDR3 is TGTGCCAGTAGCGATTCCGGGGACACCTCCTACGAGCAGTACTTC. It specifies CASSDSGDTSYEQYF. This rearrangement joins TRBV19 to TRBJ2-7, with D perhaps matching TRBD1 (6 bases). Trimming removed 6 bases from V and 0 bases from J, with 15 bases in between. The CDR3 is 15 residues long. The germline gives CDR1 LNHDA, CDR2 SQIVND (reference sequence).

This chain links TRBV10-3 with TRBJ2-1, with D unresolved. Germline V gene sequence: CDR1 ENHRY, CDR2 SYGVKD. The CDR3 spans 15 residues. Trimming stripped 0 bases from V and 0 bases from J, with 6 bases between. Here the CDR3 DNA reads TGTGCCATCAGTGAGTCGACCCCCTCCTACAATGAGCAGTTCTTC. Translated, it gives CAISESTPSYNEQFF.

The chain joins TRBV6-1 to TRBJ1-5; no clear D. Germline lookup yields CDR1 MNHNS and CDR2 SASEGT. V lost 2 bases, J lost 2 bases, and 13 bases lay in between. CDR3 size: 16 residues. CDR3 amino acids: CASSELTLRGNQPQHF. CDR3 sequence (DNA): TGTGCCAGCAGTGAACTGACCCTGAGGGGCAATCAGCCCCAGCATTTT.

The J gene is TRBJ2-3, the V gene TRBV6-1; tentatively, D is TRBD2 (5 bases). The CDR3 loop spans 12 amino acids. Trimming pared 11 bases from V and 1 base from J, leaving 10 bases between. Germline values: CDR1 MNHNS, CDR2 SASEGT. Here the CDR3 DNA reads TGTGCCGCGGGTCCAGGCACAGATACGCAGTATTTT. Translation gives CAAGPGTDTQYF.

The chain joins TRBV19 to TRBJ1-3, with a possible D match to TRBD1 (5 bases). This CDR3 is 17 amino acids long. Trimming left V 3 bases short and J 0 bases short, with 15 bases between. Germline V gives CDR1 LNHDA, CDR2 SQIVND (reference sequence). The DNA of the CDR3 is TGTGCCAGTAGTATCATGGGGACGGGGACCTCTGGAAACACCATATATTTT. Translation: CASSIMGTGTSGNTIYF.

The CDR3 protein is CASSLRENSPLHF. The CDR3, as DNA: TGTGCCAGCAGCCTCCGCGAAAATTCACCCCTCCACTTT. The chain carries TRBV6-5 and TRBJ1-6; D is unresolved. This CDR3 has 13 amino acids. The germline V gene has CDR1 MNHEY and CDR2 SVGAGI. Trimming left V 6 bases short and J 7 bases short, with 10 bases between.